Below, 14 T cell receptor beta chains from the same sample are listed, as sequenced in a study of T cell responses to AZD1222 COVID-19 vaccine. This table comes from immunoSEQ multiplex PCR, and its TCRdb copy is limited to in-frame clones, with some not included. The repertoire holds 50,000 to 75,000 clones, with 80% to 90% as singletons. The starting material was peripheral blood, obtained 28 days after the second AZD1222 dose. These receptors were obtained from an adult who received the AZD1222 COVID-19 vaccine.

The CDR3 coding sequence is TGTGCCATCAGTGGTTTGGGACTAGCCACGAACACCGGGGAGCTGTTTTTT. It encodes CAISGLGLATNTGELFF. The chain uses TRBV10-3 and TRBJ2-2; TRBD2 matches 9 bases. CDR1 ENHRY and CDR2 SYGVKD come from the germline V gene. The CDR3 extends over 17 amino acids. The junction had 6 bases not matched to a gene; V was cut back by 4 bases and J by 0 bases.

The gene calls are TRBV3-1 (or the pseudogene TRBV3-2) and TRBJ2-7; no firm D call. CDR1 and CDR2 (germline): LGHDT, YNNKEL (reference sequence). Trimming shortened V by 0 bases and J by 6 bases, and 9 bases separated the two germline ends. The CDR3 runs to 13 residues. The CDR3 region has the DNA TGTGCCAGCAGCCAAGATCTTAGGTTCGAGCAGTACTTC. This gives the protein CASSQDLRFEQYF.

J is TRBJ2-7 and V is TRBV4-3; D unclear. Germline assignment: CDR1 LGHNA and CDR2 YSLEER. The CDR3 covers 13 residues. The ends were cut back, 0 bases at V and 4 bases at J, with 7 bases in the middle. The CDR3 DNA follows: TGCGCCAGCAGCCAAGACCTGGAGTACGAGCAGTACTTC. The encoded protein is CASSQDLEYEQYF.

The chain joins TRBV3-1 (or the pseudogene TRBV3-2) to TRBJ2-7; D gene uncertain. This CDR3 is built from 14 residues. Germline V CDR1 and CDR2: LGHDT, YNNKEL (reference sequence). V was shortened by 1 base and J by 3 bases, with 10 bases between the two germline ends. For the CDR3, the DNA is TGTGCCAGCAGCCAAGGGGCGGCGATCTACGAGCAGTACTTC. Translated, it gives CASSQGAAIYEQYF.

This chain connects TRBV5-4 to TRBJ1-2, with 7 nucleotides matching TRBD1. Per germline, CDR1 SGHNT and CDR2 YYREEE (reference sequence). This CDR3 contains 16 residues. V gave up 0 bases and J gave up 1 base; unmatched junction bases: 6. The CDR3 loop reads CASSLDGDSLNYGYTF. The CDR3 region has the DNA TGTGCCAGCAGCTTGGATGGGGACAGCCTTAACTATGGCTACACCTTC.

The chain links TRBV7-2 to TRBJ2-7, with a weak D call TRBD1 (5 bases). The CDR3 consists of 14 residues. Germline CDR1 and CDR2: SGHTA and FQGNSA. Trimming removed 0 bases from V and 5 bases from J, with 11 bases in between. CDR3 region: CASSLAPRVHEQYF. DNA for the CDR3: TGTGCCAGCAGCTTAGCGCCCAGGGTACACGAGCAGTACTTC.

This clone was counted a single time. The chain links TRBV7-9 to TRBJ2-1; D unclear. V was clipped by 5 bases and J by 6 bases, with 17 bases between them. The CDR3 is made up of 15 amino acids. The germline V gene encodes CDR1 SEHNR and CDR2 FQNEAQ (reference sequence). The DNA for the CDR3 is TGTGCCAGCAGCCCAAAGGTCCGGGTCGGCAATGAGCAGTTCTTC. As protein: CASSPKVRVGNEQFF.

As DNA, the CDR3 is TGTGCCAGCAGCCATGGGGTAGTCTATGGCTACACCTTC. Translating gives CASSHGVVYGYTF. The chain combines TRBV3-1 (or the pseudogene TRBV3-2) with TRBJ1-2; unclear D gene. V was clipped by 3 bases and J by 4 bases, with 9 bases between them. The CDR3 length is 13 residues. The germline CDR1 and CDR2 sequences are LGHDT and YNNKEL (reference sequence).

V usage is TRBV18 and J usage is TRBJ1-1; D not certain. V lost 3 bases and J lost 0, with 11 bases in between. Germline V gene lookup returns CDR1 KGHSH and CDR2 LQKENI. There are 15 residues in the CDR3. The CDR3 region is CASSPPQPMNTEAFF. CDR3 DNA sequence: TGTGCCAGCTCACCTCCACAGCCCATGAACACTGAAGCTTTCTTT.

This chain uses TRBV28 with TRBJ1-1; no reliable D call. V lost 5 bases and J lost 0, with 10 bases in between. CDR1 and CDR2 from the germline V gene are MDHEN and SYDVKM. The CDR3 consists of 14 residues. The CDR3 spells CASSRPGVNTEAFF. CDR3 sequence (DNA): TGTGCCAGCAGTCGGCCCGGGGTGAACACTGAAGCTTTCTTT. Using reference TRBV28 and TRBJ1-1 for the parts outside the CDR3, the full variable domain is DVKVTQSSRYLVKRTGEKVFLECVQDMDHENMFWYRQDPGLGLRLIYFSYDVKMKEKGDIPEGYSVSREKKERFSLILESASTNQTSMYLCASSRPGVNTEAFFGQGTRLTVV.

This chain connects TRBV6-5 to TRBJ2-1, with TRBD1 as a possible D gene (5 bases). Trimming took off 10 bases at V and 8 bases at J, with 18 bases between the two ends. The V gene's germline CDR1 is MNHEY and CDR2 SVGAGI. This CDR3 region has 13 residues. The CDR3 region has the DNA TGTGCCACCCAGTTAGGGGTCGAAGATGAGCAGTTCTTC. Translation gives CATQLGVEDEQFF.

The genes are TRBV19 and TRBJ1-5; D is ambiguous. This CDR3 has 16 amino acids. CDR1 LNHDA and CDR2 SQIVND come from the germline V gene (reference sequence). With 1 base removed from V and 3 bases from J, the gap between germline ends came to 13 bases. CDR3 in amino acids: CASSIVGRRYNQPQHF. CDR3 coding DNA: TGTGCCAGTAGTATAGTTGGCAGGAGATACAATCAGCCCCAGCATTTT.

The chain joins TRBV7-2 to TRBJ2-7; TRBD1 agrees at 9 bases. CDR3 length: 14 amino acids. V trimming: 7 bases; J trimming: 1 base; junction bases outside the gene matches: 5. Germline CDR1 and CDR2: SGHTA and FQGNSA. The CDR3 loop is CASTPGQGSYEQYF. The CDR3 coding sequence is TGTGCCAGCACCCCGGGACAGGGTTCCTACGAGCAGTACTTC.

The chain links TRBV27 to TRBJ1-6, with D perhaps matching TRBD1 (6 bases). The CDR3 is 16 residues long. V gave up 3 bases and J gave up 10 bases, with 19 bases separating them. Germline V lookup: CDR1 MNHEY, CDR2 SMNVEV (reference sequence). The DNA of the CDR3 is TGTGCCAGCAGTTTTGCAACGGGGCAGGGACACTCACCCCTCCACTTT. It yields the protein CASSFATGQGHSPLHF.